This T cell receptor (beta chain) originates from a study of CD8+CD57+ T cells in acquired aplastic anemia. Across the study: DNA recovered from sorted CD4+ and CD8+ cells had a mean of about 3 ug. Study conclusions and caveats: With respect to CD8+ Simpson's diversity, patients and controls did not differ significantly.

A single count supports this clonotype. Its matching antigen is unknown. Patients sequenced had flow cytometry evidence of CD8+CD57+ cell expansion. There were no patients without severe acquired aplastic anemia. Patients were untreated when blood was sampled. For CDR3 and TCR beta VDJ profiling, genomic DNA was the template used. One entry per CDR3 protein, called by TCRdb with MiXCR from the reads. This sample has about 160,000 distinct CDR3 sequences, with about 64% found just once. In germline, CDR1 is SGHRS, CDR2 YFSETQ. This CDR3 is 13 amino acids long. Trimming at V came to 9 bases and at J to 1 base, leaving 3 bases not matched to a gene.

The origin of this receptor is a human donor with aplastic anemia. This chain links TRBV5-1 with TRBJ2-7; 11 bases align to TRBD2. Sequencing was performed on sorted CD4+, CD8+, or CD8+CD57+ T cells (not recorded which) from PBMCs. The CDR3 region has the DNA TGCGCCACCCGACTAGCGGGGTCCTACGAGCAGTACTTC. Translation gives CATRLAGSYEQYF.